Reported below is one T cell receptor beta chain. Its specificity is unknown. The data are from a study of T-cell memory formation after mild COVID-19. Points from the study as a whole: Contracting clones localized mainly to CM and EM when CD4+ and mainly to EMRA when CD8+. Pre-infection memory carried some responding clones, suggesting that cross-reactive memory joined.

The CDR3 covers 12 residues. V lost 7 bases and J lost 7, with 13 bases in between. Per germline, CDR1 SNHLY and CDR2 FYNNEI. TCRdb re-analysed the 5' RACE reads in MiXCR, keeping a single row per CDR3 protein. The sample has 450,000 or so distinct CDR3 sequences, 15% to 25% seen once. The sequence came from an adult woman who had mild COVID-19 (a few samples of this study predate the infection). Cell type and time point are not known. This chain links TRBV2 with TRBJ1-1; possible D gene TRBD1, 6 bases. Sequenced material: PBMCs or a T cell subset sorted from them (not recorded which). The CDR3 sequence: CASTTPGVEAFF. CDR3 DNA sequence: TGTGCCAGCACCACCCCAGGGGTTGAAGCTTTCTTT.